This TCR beta chain originates from a study of monozygotic twins with cystic fibrosis. The table came from immunoSEQ multiplex PCR; TCRdb's copy has only in-frame clones and leaves some out. The sample holds about 36,000 clones, over 75% seen once. The V gene lost 0 bases and the J gene lost 6 bases, with 10 bases spanning the gap. Looked up from germline, CDR1 is SEHNR and CDR2 is FQNEAQ (reference sequence). The CDR3 has 14 amino acids. The receptor's source is a girl between 2 and 10 years old with cystic fibrosis. Sample: blood. V usage is TRBV7-9 and J usage is TRBJ2-3, with D tentatively TRBD1 (6 bases). The chain's CDR3 is CASSLAIDRDTQYF. DNA for the CDR3: TGTGCCAGCAGCTTAGCCATCGACAGGGATACGCAGTATTTT.